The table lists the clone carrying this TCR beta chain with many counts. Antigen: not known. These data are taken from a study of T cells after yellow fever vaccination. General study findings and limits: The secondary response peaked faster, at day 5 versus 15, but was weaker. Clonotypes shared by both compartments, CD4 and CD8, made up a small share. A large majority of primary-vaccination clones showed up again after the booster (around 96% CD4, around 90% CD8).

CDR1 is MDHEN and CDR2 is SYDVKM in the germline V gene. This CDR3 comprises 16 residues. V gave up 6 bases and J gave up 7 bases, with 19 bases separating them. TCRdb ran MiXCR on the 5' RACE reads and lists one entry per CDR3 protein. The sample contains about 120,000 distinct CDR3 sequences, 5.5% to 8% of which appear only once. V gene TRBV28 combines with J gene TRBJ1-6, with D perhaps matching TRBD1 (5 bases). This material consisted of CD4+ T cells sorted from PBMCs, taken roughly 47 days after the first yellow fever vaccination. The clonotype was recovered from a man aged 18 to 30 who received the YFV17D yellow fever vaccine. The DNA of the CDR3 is TGTGCCAGCAGACCTAACGCAGGGTCGGGAAATTCACCCCTCCACTTT. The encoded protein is CASRPNAGSGNSPLHF.